This T cell receptor (beta chain) comes out of a study of brain T cells in children with intractable seizures. This clone was found a few times. The germline CDR1 and CDR2 sequences are SEHNR and FQNEAQ (reference sequence). Trimming pared 5 bases from V and 1 base from J, leaving 8 bases between. The length of the CDR3 is 13 residues. Surgery cases with the highest brain T cell transcript signatures were chosen for sequencing. The table came from immunoSEQ multiplex PCR; TCRdb's copy has only in-frame clones and leaves some out. Of 8,500 to 9,500 clones listed, roughly 65% are singletons. This sample comprised resected brain tissue, obtained at surgery. This sequence joins TRBV7-9 and TRBJ1-1; weak D call: TRBD1 (5 bases). The receptor comes from a girl aged 2 to 9 with tuberous sclerosis and intractable seizures. In DNA, the CDR3 is TGTGCCAGCAGCCGTGGACAGAACACTGAAGCTTTCTTT. It specifies CASSRGQNTEAFF. The full variable domain, completed using reference TRBV7-9 and TRBJ1-1, is DTGVSQNPRHKITKRGQNVTFRCDPISEHNRLYWYRQTLGQGPEFLTYFQNEAQLEKSRLLSDRFSAERPKGSFSTLEIQRTEQGDSAMYLCASSRGQNTEAFFGQGTRLTVV.